Shown below are 16 T cell receptor beta chains from a single sample sequenced in a study of shared clonotypes between healthy human individuals. Profiled with immunoSEQ multiplex PCR; TCRdb holds only in-frame clones, not every one. Of around 980,000 clones detected, around three quarters appear once; the ten largest clones hold 0.5% to 0.65%. The sample comprised memory CD4+ T cells from PBMCs. Subset denoted: CD45RA-negative fraction. These receptors were taken from a man aged 18 to 29 in good health. Some clones in this sample may be carry-over from other donors' samples.

V is TRBV4-1 and J is TRBJ2-3, with D hard to call. V lost 1 base and J 4 bases, leaving 12 bases between the germline ends. The CDR3 consists of 15 residues. Germline lookup yields CDR1 MGHRA and CDR2 YSYEKL. CDR3: CASSQVVGPADTQYF. CDR3 nucleotides: TGCGCCAGCAGCCAAGTAGTAGGTCCAGCAGATACGCAGTATTTT.

This chain links TRBV11-2 with TRBJ1-5; no reliable D call. The ends were cut back, 0 bases at V and 0 bases at J, with 6 bases in the middle. The CDR3 covers 15 residues. The germline V gene has CDR1 SGHAT and CDR2 FQNNGV. In DNA, the CDR3 is TGTGCCAGCAGCTTAGACAGCTATAGCAATCAGCCCCAGCATTTT. The encoded protein is CASSLDSYSNQPQHF.

This chain links TRBV28 with TRBJ2-7; perhaps TRBD2 as D (5 bases). Between the trimmed V and J ends, which lost 6 bases and 2 bases, there was a span of 17 bases. Germline V CDR1 and CDR2: MDHEN, SYDVKM. The CDR3 totals 15 residues. As DNA, the CDR3 is TGTGCCAGCAGGTCCTCGGGGAGAATAGCCTACGAGCAGTACTTC. This codes for CASRSSGRIAYEQYF. Full variable domain (remainder filled in from reference TRBV28 and TRBJ2-7): DVKVTQSSRYLVKRTGEKVFLECVQDMDHENMFWYRQDPGLGLRLIYFSYDVKMKEKGDIPEGYSVSREKKERFSLILESASTNQTSMYLCASRSSGRIAYEQYFGPGTRLTVT.

Remarks on this clone: This same CDR3 is encoded by further DNA sequences in the sample. The CDR3 DNA reads TGTGCCAGCAGCTTAGGACTAGCGGGAGATACGCAGTATTTT. Its translation is CASSLGLAGDTQYF. V is TRBV7-9 and J is TRBJ2-3; 10 bases line up with TRBD2. This CDR3 is 14 amino acids long. The V and J ends lost 1 base and 5 bases, in that order; junction bases with no gene match: 0. Germline V gene lookup returns CDR1 SEHNR and CDR2 FQNEAQ (reference sequence).

V gene TRBV7-8 combines with J gene TRBJ2-3; D is possibly TRBD1 (6 bases). The CDR3 extends over 18 amino acids. Germline V gene sequence: CDR1 SGHVS, CDR2 FQNEAQ. The V end lost 2 bases, the J end lost 2 bases, and 20 bases lay between the germline ends. In nucleotides, the CDR3 is TGTGCCAGCAGCTTATATGGGGTCCGGGACACGGACACAGATACGCAGTATTTT. This encodes CASSLYGVRDTDTDTQYF.

The chain is built from TRBV19 and TRBJ1-4, with a weak D call TRBD1 (5 bases). Trimming took off 7 bases at V and 5 bases at J, with 11 bases between the two ends. The CDR3 runs to 13 residues. Germline V gene sequence: CDR1 LNHDA, CDR2 SQIVND (reference sequence). CDR3 sequence reads: CASTGTSNEKLFF. The CDR3 bases are TGTGCCAGTACCGGGACCTCAAATGAAAAACTGTTTTTT.

V is TRBV6-6 and J is TRBJ2-5; D remains unclear. Trimming removed 7 bases at V and 4 bases at J, with 7 bases between. The CDR3 length is 11 residues. Germline V lookup: CDR1 MNHNY, CDR2 SVGAGI (reference sequence). CDR3 loop: CASTLLETQYF. CDR3 nucleotides: TGTGCCAGCACTCTTCTAGAGACCCAGTACTTC.

The chain combines TRBV9 with TRBJ2-3; no reliable D call. Trimming cost V 0 bases and J 0 bases, with 8 bases left between them. The CDR3 covers 15 residues. Germline V gene sequence: CDR1 SGDLS, CDR2 YYNGEE. Written as DNA, the CDR3 is TGTGCCAGCAGCGTAGACAGCCCGAGCACAGATACGCAGTATTTT. It yields the protein CASSVDSPSTDTQYF.

The rearrangement joins TRBV7-3 to TRBJ2-7, with 12 bases that match TRBD2. The J segment lost 6 bases and the V segment lost 5 bases, leaving 8 bases of the junction unmatched. In germline, CDR1 is SGHTA, CDR2 FQGTGA. This CDR3 comprises 15 residues. CDR3 nucleotides: TGTGCCAGCAGCCTCCAGACTAGCGGGAGAGTCGAGCAGTACTTC. Residues: CASSLQTSGRVEQYF.

This clone has a single count. This chain uses TRBV4-3 with TRBJ1-4, with 7 bases that match TRBD1. The germline CDR1 and CDR2 sequences are LGHNA and YSLEER. CDR3 length: 15 amino acids. Germline trimming cut 0 bases from V and 5 bases from J; bases unmatched to any gene: 3. CDR3 sequence reads: CASSQEGRGNEKLFF. The CDR3 DNA reads as TGCGCCAGCAGCCAAGAAGGCAGGGGGAATGAAAAACTGTTTTTT.

This chain joins TRBV11-3 and TRBJ1-1; perhaps TRBD1 as D (6 bases). Trimming cost V 0 bases and J 6 bases, with 11 bases left between them. This CDR3 has 14 amino acids. CDR1 and CDR2 (germline): SGHNT, YENEEA. The CDR3 DNA is TGTGCCAGCAGCTTAGAGGGGGCCTTGGCTGAAGCTTTCTTT. Translating gives CASSLEGALAEAFF.

This clone was seen a handful of times. The chain has TRBV28 and TRBJ1-2, with unresolved D. The germline V gene has CDR1 MDHEN and CDR2 SYDVKM. V lost 1 base and J 4 bases, leaving 7 bases between the germline ends. This CDR3 spans 13 amino acids. The chain's CDR3 is CASSLSGIYGYTF. CDR3 DNA sequence: TGTGCCAGCAGTTTATCGGGGATCTATGGCTACACCTTC.

DNA of the CDR3: TGTGCCTGGAACCCGGGACAGCGGGATGAAAAACTGTTTTTT. It translates to CAWNPGQRDEKLFF. This chain uses TRBV30 with TRBJ1-4; TRBD1 matches 7 bases. The V gene's germline CDR1 is GTSNPN and CDR2 SVGIG (reference sequence). The CDR3 runs to 14 residues. Trimming took 4 bases from V and 6 from J; bases not matched to a gene: 8.

The rearrangement joins TRBV7-2 to TRBJ1-3, with no clear D. V dropped 3 bases and J dropped 7 bases, with 10 bases sitting between them. There are 13 residues in the CDR3. Germline V gives CDR1 SGHTA, CDR2 FQGNSA. CDR3 protein: CASSLVGWNTIYF. In DNA, the CDR3 is TGTGCCAGCAGCTTGGTGGGCTGGAACACCATATATTTT.

V gene TRBV4-2 combines with J gene TRBJ1-5; the D is unclear. Per the germline V gene, CDR1 is LGHNA and CDR2 is YNFKEQ. The CDR3 has 15 amino acids. V lost 0 bases to trimming and J lost 7 bases, with 13 bases between them. This CDR3 is CASSQDEATRQPQHF. The CDR3 region has the DNA TGTGCCAGCAGCCAAGACGAGGCGACTAGGCAGCCCCAGCATTTT.

Comment on this clone: This may be a read error: a much more frequent sequence differs by one nucleotide. The sample holds other DNA sequences that translate to the same CDR3. The V and J genes are TRBV11-3 and TRBJ1-1, with D hard to call. This CDR3 has 13 residues. Per the germline V gene, CDR1 is SGHNT and CDR2 is YENEEA. Trimming pared 1 base from V and 2 bases from J, leaving 5 bases between. The CDR3 loop reads CASSLGRNTEAFF. In nucleotides, the CDR3 is TGTGCCAGCAGCTTAGGGAGAAACACTGAAGCTTTCTTT.